This T cell receptor beta chain originates from a study of blood T cell repertoires in COVID-19. Study context: From T cells, B-cell-depleted T cells, or PBMCs came the material, which was cDNA or gDNA.

Method: immunoSEQ multiplex PCR; TCRdb's copy keeps in-frame clones and lacks some. Here the sample spans about 150,000 clones, over 60% being singletons. The sample consisted of peripheral blood. This TCR derives from an elderly man with acute or convalescent COVID-19.

For the CDR3, the DNA is TGCGCCAGCAGCTTGGACAGGGGGGATGGCTACACCTTC. It encodes CASSLDRGDGYTF. The chain links TRBV5-1 to TRBJ1-2; 8 nucleotides agree with TRBD1. With V trimmed by 0 bases and J by 6 bases, 1 base remained unmatched. The CDR3 has 13 residues. CDR1 and CDR2 (germline): SGHRS, YFSETQ. The whole variable domain, filled in from reference TRBV5-1 and TRBJ1-2, reads KAGVTQTPRYLIKTRGQQVTLSCSPISGHRSVSWYQQTPGQGLQFLFEYFSETQRNKGNFPGRFSGRQFSNSRSEMNVSTLELGDSALYLCASSLDRGDGYTFGSGTRLTVV.